A selection of T cell receptor beta chains follows, all from one sample in a study of blood T cell repertoires in COVID-19. Sequencing was performed with immunoSEQ multiplex PCR; in TCRdb, only in-frame clones are kept and a portion is missing. Here the sample spans hundreds of thousands of clones, 87% being singletons. The sequenced material came from peripheral blood. The receptors derive from a man aged 18 to 35 with active or convalescent COVID-19. CDR3s include the opening cysteine and the closing phenylalanine or tryptophan. The order of the fields is J gene, D gene, V gene, clone size, CDR3 DNA, CDR3 protein. The D gene is left open where the match is weak. The size entry is marked missing in some rows and otherwise reads once, few, many or a size class.

>TRBJ2-1|.|TRBV27|.
TGTGCCAGCAGTCAGTTCGACAATGAGCAGTTCTTC
CASSQFDNEQFF
>TRBJ2-2|TRBD1|TRBV10-2|.
TGCGCCAGCGGATGGACAGGCTTGACCGGGGAGCTGTTTTTT
CASGWTGLTGELFF
>TRBJ1-4|TRBD1|TRBV13|.
TGTGCCAGCAGCCTCCGGGACAGGGGAGAAAAACTGTTTTTT
CASSLRDRGEKLFF
>TRBJ2-3|TRBD2|TRBV15|.
TGTGCCACCTCGGGACTAGCGGGAGGTGAAGATACGCAGTATTTT
CATSGLAGGEDTQYF
>TRBJ2-1|.|TRBV20-1|.
TGCAGTGCTAGTTCCTGGAGCTCCTACAATGAGCAGTTCTTC
CSASSWSSYNEQFF
>TRBJ2-1|.|TRBV12-2|.
TGTGCAAGTCGCCCCCGGCCCCCAGGGATATCCTACAATGAGCAGTTCTTC
CASRPRPPGISYNEQFF
>TRBJ2-1|.|TRBV27|once
TGTGCCAGCATCTCGAGCTCCTACAATGAGCAGTTCTTC
CASISSSYNEQFF
>TRBJ2-1|TRBD2|TRBV27|.
TGTGCCAGCAGTCTGAAAGGACTAGCGGGGGGCCTTAACAATGAGCAGTTCTTC
CASSLKGLAGGLNNEQFF
>TRBJ1-2|.|TRBV6-1|.
TGTGCCAGCAGTGAAGAGGGAGGCTCGTTTTACTATGGCTACACCTTC
CASSEEGGSFYYGYTF
>TRBJ2-7|TRBD1|TRBV13|.
TGTGCCAGCAGCTTAGAAGGTTCCACAGGGGGCTTCCACGAGCAGTACTTC
CASSLEGSTGGFHEQYF
>TRBJ2-7|.|TRBV28|.
TGTGCCAGCAGTTTAAATTCGGGGGGCGGCCACGAGCAGTACTTC
CASSLNSGGGHEQYF
>TRBJ2-5|TRBD2|TRBV9|.
TGTGCCAGCAGCCCGGGGGGGGGTATCGGAGAGACCCAGTACTTC
CASSPGGGIGETQYF
>TRBJ1-1|.|TRBV19|.
TGTGTCACAGTAAGGTTCGGGGGTAACACTGAAGCTTTCTTT
CVTVRFGGNTEAFF
>TRBJ2-2|.|TRBV18|.
TGTGCCAGCTCACCGAATCAGGGGAACACCGGGGAGCTGTTTTTT
CASSPNQGNTGELFF
>TRBJ2-1|.|TRBV11-2|.
TGTGCCAGCAGCCTTTTCGGTGGCTCCTACAATGAGCAGTTCTTC
CASSLFGGSYNEQFF